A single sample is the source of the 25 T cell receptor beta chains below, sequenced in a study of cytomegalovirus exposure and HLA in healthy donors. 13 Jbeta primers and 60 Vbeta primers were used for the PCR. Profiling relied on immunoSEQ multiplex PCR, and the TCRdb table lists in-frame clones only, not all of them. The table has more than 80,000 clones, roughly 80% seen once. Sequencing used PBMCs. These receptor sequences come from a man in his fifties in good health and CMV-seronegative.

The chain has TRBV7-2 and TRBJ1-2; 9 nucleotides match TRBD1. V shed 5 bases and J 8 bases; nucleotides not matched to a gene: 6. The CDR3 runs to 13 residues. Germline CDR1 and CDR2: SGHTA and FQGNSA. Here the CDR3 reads CASSLGQGGGYTF. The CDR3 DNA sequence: TGTGCCAGCAGCCTGGGACAGGGTGGCGGCTACACCTTC.

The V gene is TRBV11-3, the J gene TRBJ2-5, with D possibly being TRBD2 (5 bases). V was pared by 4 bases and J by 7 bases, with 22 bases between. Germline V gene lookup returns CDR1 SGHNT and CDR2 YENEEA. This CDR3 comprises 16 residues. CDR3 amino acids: CASSSNTPLGGGTQYF. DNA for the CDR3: TGTGCCAGCAGCTCCAACACCCCTCTCGGAGGTGGGACCCAGTACTTC.

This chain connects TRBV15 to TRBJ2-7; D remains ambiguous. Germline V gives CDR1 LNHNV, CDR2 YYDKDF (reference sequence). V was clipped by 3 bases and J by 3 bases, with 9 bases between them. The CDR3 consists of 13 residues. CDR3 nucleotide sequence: TGTGCCACCAGCAGGGAACAGTACTACGAGCAGTACTTC. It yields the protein CATSREQYYEQYF.

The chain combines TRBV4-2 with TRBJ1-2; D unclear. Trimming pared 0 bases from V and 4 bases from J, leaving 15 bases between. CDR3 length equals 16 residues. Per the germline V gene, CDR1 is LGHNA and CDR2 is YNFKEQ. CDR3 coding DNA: TGTGCCAGCAGCCAAGATTTCGGAGGGAACGCCTATGGCTACACCTTC. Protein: CASSQDFGGNAYGYTF.

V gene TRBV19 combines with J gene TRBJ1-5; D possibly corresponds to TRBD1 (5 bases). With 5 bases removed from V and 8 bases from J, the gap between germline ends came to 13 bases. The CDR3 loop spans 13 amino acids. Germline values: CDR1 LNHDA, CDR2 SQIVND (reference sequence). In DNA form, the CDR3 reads TGTGCCAGTAGTCTGGGACTCAGGGAGCCCCAGCATTTT. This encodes CASSLGLREPQHF. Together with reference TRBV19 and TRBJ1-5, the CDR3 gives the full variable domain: DGGITQSPKYLFRKEGQNVTLSCEQNLNHDAMYWYRQDPGQGLRLIYYSQIVNDFQKGDIAEGYSVSREKKESFPLTVTSAQKNPTAFYLCASSLGLREPQHFGDGTRLSIL.

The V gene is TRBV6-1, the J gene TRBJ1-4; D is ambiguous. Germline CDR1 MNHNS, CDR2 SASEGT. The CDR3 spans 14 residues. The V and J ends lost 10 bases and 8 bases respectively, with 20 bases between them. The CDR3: CATLSYPEKEKLFF. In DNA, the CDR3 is TGTGCCACCCTGTCCTATCCGGAGAAGGAAAAACTGTTTTTT.

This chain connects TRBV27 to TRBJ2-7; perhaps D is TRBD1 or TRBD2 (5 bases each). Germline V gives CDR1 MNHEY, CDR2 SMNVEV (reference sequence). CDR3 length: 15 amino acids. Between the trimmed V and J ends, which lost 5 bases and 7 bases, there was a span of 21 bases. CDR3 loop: CASSDNLGTPGEQYV. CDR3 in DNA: TGTGCCAGCAGTGATAATCTCGGGACGCCGGGGGAGCAGTACGTC.

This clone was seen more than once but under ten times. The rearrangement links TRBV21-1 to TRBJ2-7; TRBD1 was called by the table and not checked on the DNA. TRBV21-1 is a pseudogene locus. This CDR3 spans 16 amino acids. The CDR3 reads CASSGGQGNGAYEQYF. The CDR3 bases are TGTGCCAGCAGCGGAGGACAGGGGAACGGTGCCTACGAGCAGTACTTC.

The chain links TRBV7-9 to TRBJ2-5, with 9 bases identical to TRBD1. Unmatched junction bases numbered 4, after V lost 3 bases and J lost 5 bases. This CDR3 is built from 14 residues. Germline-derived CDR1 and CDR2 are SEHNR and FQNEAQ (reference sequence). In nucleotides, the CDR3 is TGTGCCAGCAGCTTGGGGACAGGGAGGGAGACCCAGTACTTC. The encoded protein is CASSLGTGRETQYF.

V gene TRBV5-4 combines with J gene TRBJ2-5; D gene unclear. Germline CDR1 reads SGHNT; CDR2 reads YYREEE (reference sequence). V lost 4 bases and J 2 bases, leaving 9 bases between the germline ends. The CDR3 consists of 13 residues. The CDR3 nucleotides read TGTGCCAGCAGCAACAGTCCTCAAGAGACCCAGTACTTC. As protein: CASSNSPQETQYF.

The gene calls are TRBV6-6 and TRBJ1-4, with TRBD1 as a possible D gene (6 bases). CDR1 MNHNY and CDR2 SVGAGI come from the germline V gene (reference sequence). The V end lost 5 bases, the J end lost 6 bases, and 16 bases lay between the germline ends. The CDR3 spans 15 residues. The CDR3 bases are TGTGCCAGCAGTCTCCCGACAGGAACGGATGAAAAACTGTTTTTT. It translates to CASSLPTGTDEKLFF.

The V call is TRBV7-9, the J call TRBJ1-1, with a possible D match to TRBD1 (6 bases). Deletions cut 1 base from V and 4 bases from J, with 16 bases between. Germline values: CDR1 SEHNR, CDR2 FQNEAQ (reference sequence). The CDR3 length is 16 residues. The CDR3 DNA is TGTGCCAGCAGCTTAGGGGGGCTTATATCGCTCACTGAAGCTTTCTTT. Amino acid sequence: CASSLGGLISLTEAFF.

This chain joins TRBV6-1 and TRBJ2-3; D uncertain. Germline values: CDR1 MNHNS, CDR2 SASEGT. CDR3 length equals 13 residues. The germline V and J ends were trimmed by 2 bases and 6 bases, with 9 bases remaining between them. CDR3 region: CASSETSVDTQYF. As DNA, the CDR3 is TGTGCCAGCAGTGAAACCTCGGTGGATACGCAGTATTTT.

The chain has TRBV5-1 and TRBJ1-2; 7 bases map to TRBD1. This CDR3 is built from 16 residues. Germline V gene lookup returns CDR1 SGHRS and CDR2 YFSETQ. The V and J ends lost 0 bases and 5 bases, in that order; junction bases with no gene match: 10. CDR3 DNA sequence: TGCGCCAGCAGCTTGGTAGGCGGGACAGTGTTTTATGGCTACACCTTC. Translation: CASSLVGGTVFYGYTF.

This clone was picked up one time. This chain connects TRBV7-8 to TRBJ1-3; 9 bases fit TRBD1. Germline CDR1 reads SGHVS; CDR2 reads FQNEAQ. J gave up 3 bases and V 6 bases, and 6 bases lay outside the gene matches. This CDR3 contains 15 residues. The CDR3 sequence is CASSSQGAGGNTIYF. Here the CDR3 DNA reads TGTGCCAGCAGTTCACAGGGGGCTGGTGGAAACACCATATATTTT.

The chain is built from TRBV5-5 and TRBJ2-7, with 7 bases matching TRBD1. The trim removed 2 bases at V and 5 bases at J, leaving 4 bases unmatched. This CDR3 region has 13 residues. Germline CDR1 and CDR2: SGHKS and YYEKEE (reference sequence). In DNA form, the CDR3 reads TGTGCCAGCAGCTTTCCCGACAGGGACGAGCAGTACTTC. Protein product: CASSFPDRDEQYF.

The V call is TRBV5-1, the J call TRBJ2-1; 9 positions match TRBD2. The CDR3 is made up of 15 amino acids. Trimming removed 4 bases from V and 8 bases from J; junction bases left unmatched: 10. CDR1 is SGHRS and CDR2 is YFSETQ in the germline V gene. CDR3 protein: CASSSSSGVRDEQFF. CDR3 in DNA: TGCGCCAGCAGCAGTTCTAGCGGGGTTAGGGATGAGCAGTTCTTC.

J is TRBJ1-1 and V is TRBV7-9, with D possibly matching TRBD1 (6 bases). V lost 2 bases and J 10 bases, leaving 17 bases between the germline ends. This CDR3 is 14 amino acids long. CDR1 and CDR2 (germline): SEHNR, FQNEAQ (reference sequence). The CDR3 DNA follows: TGTGCCAGCAGCTTAAACAGGGTAGGGAGTGGAGCTTTCTTT. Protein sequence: CASSLNRVGSGAFF.

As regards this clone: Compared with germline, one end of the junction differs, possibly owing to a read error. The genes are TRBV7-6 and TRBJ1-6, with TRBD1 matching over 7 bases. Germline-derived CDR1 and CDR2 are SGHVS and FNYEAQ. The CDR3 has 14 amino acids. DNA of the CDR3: TGTGCCAGCGGCTTTACAGGGGATAATTCACCCCTCCACTTT. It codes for CASGFTGDNSPLHF.

CDR3 sequence reads: CSGAGTNREQYF. The CDR3 nucleotides read TGCAGCGGGGCCGGGACAAACCGCGAGCAGTACTTC. The chain combines TRBV29-1 with TRBJ2-7; a possible D gene is TRBD1 (6 bases). CDR1 and CDR2 from the germline V gene are SQVTM and ANQGSEA. The CDR3 consists of 12 residues. V was clipped by 7 bases and J by 6 bases, with 16 bases between them.

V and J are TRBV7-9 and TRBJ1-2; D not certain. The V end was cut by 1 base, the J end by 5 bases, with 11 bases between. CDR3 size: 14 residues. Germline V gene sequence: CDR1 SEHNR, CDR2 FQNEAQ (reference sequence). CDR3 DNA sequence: TGTGCCAGCAGCTTAGAAGGCGGGCCTTATGGCTACACCTTC. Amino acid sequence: CASSLEGGPYGYTF. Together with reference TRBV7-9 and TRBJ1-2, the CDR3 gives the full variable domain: DTGVSQNPRHKITKRGQNVTFRCDPISEHNRLYWYRQTLGQGPEFLTYFQNEAQLEKSRLLSDRFSAERPKGSFSTLEIQRTEQGDSAMYLCASSLEGGPYGYTFGSGTRLTVV.

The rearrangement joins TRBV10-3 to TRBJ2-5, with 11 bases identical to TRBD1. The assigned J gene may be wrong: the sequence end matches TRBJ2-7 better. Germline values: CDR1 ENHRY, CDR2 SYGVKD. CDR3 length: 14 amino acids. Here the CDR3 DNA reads TGTGCCATCAGCCAGGACAGGGGGCGCGACGAGCAGTACTTC. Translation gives CAISQDRGRDEQYF.

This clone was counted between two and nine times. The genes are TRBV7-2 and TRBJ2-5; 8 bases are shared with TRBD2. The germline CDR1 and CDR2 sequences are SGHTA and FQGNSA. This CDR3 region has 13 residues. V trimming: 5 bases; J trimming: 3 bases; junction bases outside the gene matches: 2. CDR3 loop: CASSVSGEETQYF. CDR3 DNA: TGTGCCAGCAGCGTTAGCGGGGAAGAGACCCAGTACTTC.

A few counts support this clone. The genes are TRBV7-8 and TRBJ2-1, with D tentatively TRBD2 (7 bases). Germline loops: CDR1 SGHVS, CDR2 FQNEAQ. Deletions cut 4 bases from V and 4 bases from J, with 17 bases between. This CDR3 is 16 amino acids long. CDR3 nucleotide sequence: TGTGCCAGCAGCTCTTTTTGGGGGGGGCGGTACAATGAGCAGTTCTTC. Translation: CASSSFWGGRYNEQFF.

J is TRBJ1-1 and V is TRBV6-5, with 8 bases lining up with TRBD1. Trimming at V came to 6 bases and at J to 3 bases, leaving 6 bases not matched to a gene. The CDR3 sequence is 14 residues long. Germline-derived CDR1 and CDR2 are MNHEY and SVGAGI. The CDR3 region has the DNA TGTGCCAGCAGCCGGGACAGGAGGTACACTGAAGCTTTCTTT. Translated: CASSRDRRYTEAFF.